A selection of T cell receptor beta chains follows, all from one sample in a study of graft-versus-host responses after intestinal transplantation. Generated by immunoSEQ multiplex PCR, the TCRdb table keeps only in-frame clones and is missing some. The data hold around 18,000 clones, with 70% to 85% observed a single time. The sample here was ileum tissue, taken 17 days after transplant. The receptors were sampled from a human patient who received an intestinal transplant, so some T cells may come from the graft donor. Both conserved end residues are part of each CDR3. The D gene is left open where the match is weak. Only some rows state a clone size, as once, few, many or a class for expanded clones.

CDR3 protein	CDR3 DNA	clone size	V gene	J gene	D gene
CASSLWQGGGELFF	TGTGCCAGCAGCTTATGGCAGGGAGGCGGGGAGCTGTTTTTT	few	TRBV13	TRBJ2-2	.
CASGRGTSGRAPWEQFF	TGTGCCAGCGGTCGAGGGACTAGCGGGAGAGCCCCATGGGAGCAGTTCTTC	.	TRBV9	TRBJ2-1	TRBD2
CASSGGEGGGDTQYF	TGTGCCAGCAGCGGGGGAGAAGGGGGTGGAGATACGCAGTATTTT	.	TRBV6-5	TRBJ2-3	.
CASRGGQNTGELFF	TGTGCCAGCAGGGGGGGACAGAACACCGGGGAGCTGTTTTTT	.	TRBV6-4	TRBJ2-2	.
CASGETASGNTIYF	TGTGCCAGCGGGGAAACAGCCTCTGGAAACACCATATATTTT	.	TRBV7-9	TRBJ1-3	.
CAGLSGGDTEAFF	TGTGCCGGGTTAAGCGGGGGGGACACTGAAGCTTTCTTT	.	TRBV7-9	TRBJ1-1	.
CASSWGGIYEQYF	TGTGCCAGCAGTTGGGGGGGCATTTACGAGCAGTACTTC	.	TRBV28	TRBJ2-7	.
CATSRRQGLGETQYF	TGTGCCACCAGCAGAAGACAGGGGTTAGGAGAGACCCAGTACTTC	.	TRBV15	TRBJ2-5	TRBD1
CASSLSSGGYEQYF	TGTGCCAGCAGTTTATCTAGCGGGGGGTACGAGCAGTACTTC	.	TRBV27	TRBJ2-7	TRBD2
CASSLWKGKNTDTQYF	TGTGCCAGCAGTTTATGGAAGGGGAAAAACACAGATACGCAGTATTTT	.	TRBV28	TRBJ2-3	.
CASSLQVRTEAFF	TGTGCCAGCAGCCTCCAGGTTCGTACTGAAGCTTTCTTT	.	TRBV7-2	TRBJ1-1	.
CATSPGRVHTGELFF	TGCGCCACTTCCCCGGGCAGGGTACACACCGGGGAGCTGTTTTTT	.	TRBV5-1	TRBJ2-2	.
CASSLGGTGNTIYF	TGTGCCAGCAGTTTAGGGGGCACTGGAAACACCATATATTTT	.	TRBV28	TRBJ1-3	.
CASRDITGTPNYEQYF	TGTGCCAGCAGGGACATTACCGGGACGCCAAACTACGAGCAGTACTTC	.	TRBV2	TRBJ2-7	.
CATSRDRANTGELFF	TGTGCCACCAGCAGGGACAGAGCGAACACCGGGGAGCTGTTTTTT	.	TRBV15	TRBJ2-2	.
CAWMRTVYGYTF	TGTGCCTGGATGAGGACGGTCTATGGCTACACCTTC	once	TRBV30	TRBJ1-2	.
CASSTTGMGGEKLFF	TGCGCCAGCAGCACGACCGGGATGGGGGGCGAAAAACTGTTTTTT	once	TRBV5-1	TRBJ1-4	.
CASSPTTGLSYEQYF	TGCGCCAGCAGCCCTACTACAGGGCTGAGCTACGAGCAGTACTTC	.	TRBV4-3	TRBJ2-7	.
CASSPDRGHSPLHF	TGTGCCAGCAGCCCGGACAGGGGGCATTCACCCCTCCACTTT	.	TRBV28	TRBJ1-6	TRBD1
CASSARGSGYPQETQYF	TGTGCCAGCAGCGCGCGGGGGAGCGGTTACCCCCAAGAGACCCAGTACTTC	.	TRBV9	TRBJ2-5	TRBD2
CASSVGGRAGDEQFF	TGTGCCAGCAGCGTAGGCGGGAGGGCCGGTGATGAGCAGTTCTTC	.	TRBV9	TRBJ2-1	TRBD2
CASSYGGKEAQYF	TGTGCCAGCAGTTATGGGGGGAAAGAGGCCCAGTACTTC	.	TRBV28	TRBJ2-5	.
CASSQDLGTYYGYTF	TGCGCCAGCAGCCAAGATCTGGGCACTTATTATGGCTACACCTTC	.	TRBV4-3	TRBJ1-2	.
CSAPMGSGYTF	TGCAGCGCCCCTATGGGAAGTGGCTACACCTTC	.	TRBV29-1	TRBJ1-2	.
CASSLREAYEQYF	TGTGCCAGCAGCCTCAGGGAAGCCTACGAGCAGTACTTC	once	TRBV6-1	TRBJ2-7	.
CSVFARAGGTHEQYF	TGCAGCGTTTTCGCCCGTGCGGGAGGGACCCACGAGCAGTACTTC	.	TRBV29-1	TRBJ2-7	TRBD2
CASSFPLAGVVDTQYF	TGTGCCAGCAGCTTCCCGTTGGCGGGAGTGGTAGATACGCAGTATTTT	.	TRBV11-2	TRBJ2-3	TRBD2
CASSDGSGGNNQPQHF	TGTGCCAGCAGTGATGGGTCAGGGGGCAACAATCAGCCCCAGCATTTT	.	TRBV2	TRBJ1-5	TRBD1
CASSPTSGRGTGELFF	TGTGCCAGCAGCCCAACTAGCGGGAGAGGCACCGGGGAGCTGTTTTTT	.	TRBV28	TRBJ2-2	TRBD2
CASSLGQGGHNEQFF	TGTGCCAGCAGCTTAGGTCAGGGGGGGCACAATGAGCAGTTCTTC	.	TRBV7-9	TRBJ2-1	.
CSVDDGSYEQYF	TGCAGCGTTGATGACGGTTCCTACGAGCAGTACTTC	.	TRBV29-1	TRBJ2-7	.